This TCR beta chain is drawn from a study of cytomegalovirus exposure and HLA in healthy donors. As concerns this clone: Its antigen remains unknown.

The PCR was carried out with 60 Vbeta primers and 13 Jbeta primers. Libraries were prepared by immunoSEQ multiplex PCR; TCRdb keeps only in-frame clonotypes and omits some of them. The table records about 150,000 clones, roughly 80% of them present only once. After removal of 4 bases from V and 7 bases from J, the junction contained 10 bases not matched to a gene. This CDR3 comprises 15 residues. The germline V gene encodes CDR1 MNHNY and CDR2 SVGAGI (reference sequence). Overall study findings and caveats: Some V segments, TRBV6-2 and TRBV6-3 among them, were indistinguishable and were therefore excluded. CMV serostatus was the sole immune exposure data available. The authors later found TCR association rates varying by HLA locus, with DRB1 most and HLA-C fewest. In a later analysis, TCR beta V- and J-gene trimming showed a link to a missense DCLRE1C variant.

This sequence joins TRBV6-6 and TRBJ1-2; 9 nucleotides align to TRBD1. The TCR originated in a woman aged 35 to 49 in good health and CMV-seronegative. The specimen was PBMCs. This CDR3 reads CASSSGTGKSGGYTF. DNA for the CDR3: TGTGCCAGCAGTTCCGGGACAGGGAAGAGCGGTGGCTACACCTTC.